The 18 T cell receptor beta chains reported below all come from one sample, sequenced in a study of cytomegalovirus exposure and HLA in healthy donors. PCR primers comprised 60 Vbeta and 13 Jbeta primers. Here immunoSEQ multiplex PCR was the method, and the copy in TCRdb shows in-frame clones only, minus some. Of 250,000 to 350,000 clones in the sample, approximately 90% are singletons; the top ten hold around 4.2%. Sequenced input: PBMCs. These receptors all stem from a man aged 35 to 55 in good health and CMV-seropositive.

DNA for the CDR3: TGTGCCAGCAGTTCACAGGGGGAGAACACCGGGGAGCTGTTTTTT. Encoded protein: CASSSQGENTGELFF. The V call is TRBV27, the J call TRBJ2-2; 8 bases line up with TRBD1. The trim removed 4 bases at V and 1 base at J, leaving 2 bases unmatched. Looked up from germline, CDR1 is MNHEY and CDR2 is SMNVEV (reference sequence). The CDR3 runs to 15 residues.

The CDR3 loop reads CASSSTTGLRDEQFF. Written as DNA, the CDR3 is TGTGCCAGCAGTTCCACGACGGGACTTAGGGATGAGCAGTTCTTC. The genes are TRBV28 and TRBJ2-1; perhaps TRBD2 as D (6 bases). V dropped 4 bases and J dropped 8 bases, with 18 bases sitting between them. The germline V gene encodes CDR1 MDHEN and CDR2 SYDVKM. This CDR3 contains 15 residues.

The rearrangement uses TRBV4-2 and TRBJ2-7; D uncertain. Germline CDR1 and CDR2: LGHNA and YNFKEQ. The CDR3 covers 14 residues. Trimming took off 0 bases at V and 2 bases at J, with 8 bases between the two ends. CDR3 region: CASSQDLQPYEQYF. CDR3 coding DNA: TGTGCCAGCAGCCAAGATCTACAGCCCTACGAGCAGTACTTC.

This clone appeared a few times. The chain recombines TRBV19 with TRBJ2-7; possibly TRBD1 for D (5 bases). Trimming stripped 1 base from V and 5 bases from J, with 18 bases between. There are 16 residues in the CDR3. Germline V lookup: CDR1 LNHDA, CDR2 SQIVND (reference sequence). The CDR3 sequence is CASSIGGRVGFHEQYF. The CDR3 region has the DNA TGTGCCAGTAGTATAGGTGGCAGGGTAGGATTCCACGAGCAGTACTTC.

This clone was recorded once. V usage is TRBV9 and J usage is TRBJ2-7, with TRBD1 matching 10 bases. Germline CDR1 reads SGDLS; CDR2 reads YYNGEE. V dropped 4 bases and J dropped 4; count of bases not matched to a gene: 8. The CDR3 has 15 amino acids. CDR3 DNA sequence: TGTGCCAGCAGCCCCACGGGACAGGGGATGTACGAGCAGTACTTC. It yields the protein CASSPTGQGMYEQYF.

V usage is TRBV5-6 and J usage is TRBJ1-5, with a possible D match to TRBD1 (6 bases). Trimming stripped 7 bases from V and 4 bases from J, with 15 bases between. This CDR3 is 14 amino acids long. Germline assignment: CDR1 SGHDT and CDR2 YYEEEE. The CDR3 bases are TGTGCCAGCCGTACCAGGGGAAGTAATCAGCCCCAGCATTTT. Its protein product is CASRTRGSNQPQHF.

CDR3 amino acids: CASSVYRGHFNQPQHF. The CDR3 region has the DNA TGTGCCAGCAGTGTTTACAGGGGGCACTTCAATCAGCCCCAGCATTTT. V and J are TRBV6-1 and TRBJ1-5; 9 bases align to TRBD1. This CDR3 spans 16 amino acids. The J segment lost 3 bases and the V segment lost 4 bases, leaving 7 bases of the junction unmatched. Germline assignment: CDR1 MNHNS and CDR2 SASEGT.

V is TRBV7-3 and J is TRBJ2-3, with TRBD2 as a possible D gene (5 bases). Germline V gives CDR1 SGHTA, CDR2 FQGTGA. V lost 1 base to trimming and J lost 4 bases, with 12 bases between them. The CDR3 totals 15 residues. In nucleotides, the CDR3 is TGTGCCAGCAGCTTAAAGGAATTCGGGGCAGATACGCAGTATTTT. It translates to CASSLKEFGADTQYF. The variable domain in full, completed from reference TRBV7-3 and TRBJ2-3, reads GAGVSQTPSNKVTEKGKYVELRCDPISGHTALYWYRQSLGQGPEFLIYFQGTGAADDSGLPNDRFFAVRPEGSVSTLKIQRTERGDSAVYLCASSLKEFGADTQYFGPGTRLTVL.

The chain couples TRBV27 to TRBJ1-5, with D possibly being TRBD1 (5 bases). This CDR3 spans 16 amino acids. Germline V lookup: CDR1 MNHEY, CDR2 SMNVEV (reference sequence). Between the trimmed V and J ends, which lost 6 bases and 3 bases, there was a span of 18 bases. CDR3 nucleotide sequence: TGTGCCAGCAGCCCCCGCGGGGCTGGAGTCAATCAGCCCCAGCATTTT. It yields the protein CASSPRGAGVNQPQHF.

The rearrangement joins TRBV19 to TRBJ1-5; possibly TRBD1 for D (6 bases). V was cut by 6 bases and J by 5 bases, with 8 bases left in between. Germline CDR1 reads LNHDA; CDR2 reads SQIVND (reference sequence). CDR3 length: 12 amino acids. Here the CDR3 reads CASRQGDQPQHF. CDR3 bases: TGTGCCAGTAGACAGGGCGATCAGCCCCAGCATTTT.

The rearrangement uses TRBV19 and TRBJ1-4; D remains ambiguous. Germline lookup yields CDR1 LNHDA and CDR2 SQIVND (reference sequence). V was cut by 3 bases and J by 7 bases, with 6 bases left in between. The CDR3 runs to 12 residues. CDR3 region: CASSMASEKLFF. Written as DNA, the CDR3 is TGTGCCAGTAGTATGGCCTCTGAAAAACTGTTTTTT.

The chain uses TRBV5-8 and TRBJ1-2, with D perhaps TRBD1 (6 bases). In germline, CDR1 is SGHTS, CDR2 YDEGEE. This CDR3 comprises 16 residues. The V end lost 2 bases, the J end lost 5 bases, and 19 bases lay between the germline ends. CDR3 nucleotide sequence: TGTGCCAGCAGCTTCCATAACCCGACAGGCCGATATGGCTACACCTTC. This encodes CASSFHNPTGRYGYTF.

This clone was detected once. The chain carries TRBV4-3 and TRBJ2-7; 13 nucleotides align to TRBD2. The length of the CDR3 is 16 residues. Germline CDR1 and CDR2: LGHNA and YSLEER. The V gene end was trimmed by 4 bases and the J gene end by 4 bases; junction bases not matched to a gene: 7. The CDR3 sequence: CASSPRTSGSVYEQYF. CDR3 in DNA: TGCGCCAGCAGCCCACGGACTAGCGGGAGCGTATACGAGCAGTACTTC.

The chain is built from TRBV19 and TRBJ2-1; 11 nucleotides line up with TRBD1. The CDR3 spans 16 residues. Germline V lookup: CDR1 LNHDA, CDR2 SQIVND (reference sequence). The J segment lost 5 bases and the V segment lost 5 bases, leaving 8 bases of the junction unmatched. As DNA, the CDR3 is TGTGCCAGTAGTCAGCTCCGGGACAGGGGGGACAATGAGCAGTTCTTC. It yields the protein CASSQLRDRGDNEQFF.

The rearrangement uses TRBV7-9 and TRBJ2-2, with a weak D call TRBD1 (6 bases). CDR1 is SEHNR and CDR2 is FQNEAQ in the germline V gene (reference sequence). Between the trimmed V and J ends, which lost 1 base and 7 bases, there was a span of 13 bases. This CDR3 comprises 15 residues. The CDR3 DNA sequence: TGTGCCAGCAGCTTAGGGTTGGGGGCCGGCGGGGAGCTGTTTTTT. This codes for CASSLGLGAGGELFF.

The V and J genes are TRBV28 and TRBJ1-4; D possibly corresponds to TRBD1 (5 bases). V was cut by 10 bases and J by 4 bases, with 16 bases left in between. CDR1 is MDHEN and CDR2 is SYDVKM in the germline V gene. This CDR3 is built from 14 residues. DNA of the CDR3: TGTGCCACTATAGGGGAACAGTTTAATGAAAAACTGTTTTTT. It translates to CATIGEQFNEKLFF.

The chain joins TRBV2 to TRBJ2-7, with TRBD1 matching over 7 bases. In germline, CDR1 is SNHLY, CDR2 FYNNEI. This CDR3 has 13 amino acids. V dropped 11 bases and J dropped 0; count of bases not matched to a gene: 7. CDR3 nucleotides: TGTGCCCTCGGGGACAGCAACTCCTACGAGCAGTACTTC. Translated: CALGDSNSYEQYF. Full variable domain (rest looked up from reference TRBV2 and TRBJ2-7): EPEVTQTPSHQVTQMGQEVILRCVPISNHLYFYWYRQILGQKVEFLVSFYNNEISEKSEIFDDQFSVERPDGSNFTLKIRSTKLEDSAMYFCALGDSNSYEQYFGPGTRLTVT.

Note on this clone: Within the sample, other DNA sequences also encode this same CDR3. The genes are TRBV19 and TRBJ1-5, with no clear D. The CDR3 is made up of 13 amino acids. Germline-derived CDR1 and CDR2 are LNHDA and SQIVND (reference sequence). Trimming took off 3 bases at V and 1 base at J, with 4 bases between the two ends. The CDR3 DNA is TGTGCCAGTAGTATGAGCAGCAATCAGCCCCAGCATTTT. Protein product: CASSMSSNQPQHF.